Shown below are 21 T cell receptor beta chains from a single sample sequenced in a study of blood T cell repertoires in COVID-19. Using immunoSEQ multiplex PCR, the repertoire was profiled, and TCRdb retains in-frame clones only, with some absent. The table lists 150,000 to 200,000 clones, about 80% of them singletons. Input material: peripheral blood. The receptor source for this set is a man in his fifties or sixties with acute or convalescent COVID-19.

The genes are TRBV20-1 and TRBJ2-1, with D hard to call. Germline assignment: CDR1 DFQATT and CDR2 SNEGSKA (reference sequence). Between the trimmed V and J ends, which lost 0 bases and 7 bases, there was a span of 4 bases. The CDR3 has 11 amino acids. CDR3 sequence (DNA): TGCAGTGCTAGAGATATAAATGAGCAGTTCTTC. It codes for CSARDINEQFF.

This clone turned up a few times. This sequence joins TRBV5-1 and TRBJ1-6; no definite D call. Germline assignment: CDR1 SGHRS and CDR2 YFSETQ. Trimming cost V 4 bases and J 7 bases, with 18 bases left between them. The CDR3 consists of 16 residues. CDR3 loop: CASSLGLGSGNSPLHF. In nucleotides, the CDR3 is TGCGCCAGCAGCCTAGGGTTGGGGAGTGGGAATTCACCCCTCCACTTT.

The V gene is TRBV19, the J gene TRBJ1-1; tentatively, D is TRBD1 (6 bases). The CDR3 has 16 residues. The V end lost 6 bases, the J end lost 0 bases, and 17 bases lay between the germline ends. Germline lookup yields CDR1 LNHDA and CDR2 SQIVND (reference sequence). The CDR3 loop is CASRIQQGNMNTEAFF. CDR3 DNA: TGTGCCAGTAGGATTCAACAGGGAAACATGAACACTGAAGCTTTCTTT. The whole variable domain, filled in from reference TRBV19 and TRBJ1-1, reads DGGITQSPKYLFRKEGQNVTLSCEQNLNHDAMYWYRQDPGQGLRLIYYSQIVNDFQKGDIAEGYSVSREKKESFPLTVTSAQKNPTAFYLCASRIQQGNMNTEAFFGQGTRLTVV.

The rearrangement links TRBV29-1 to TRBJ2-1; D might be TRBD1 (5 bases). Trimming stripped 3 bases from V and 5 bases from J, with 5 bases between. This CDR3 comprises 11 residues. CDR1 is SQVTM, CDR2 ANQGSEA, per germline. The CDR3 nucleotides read TGCAGCGTTGAGACAGACAATGAGCAGTTCTTC. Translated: CSVETDNEQFF.

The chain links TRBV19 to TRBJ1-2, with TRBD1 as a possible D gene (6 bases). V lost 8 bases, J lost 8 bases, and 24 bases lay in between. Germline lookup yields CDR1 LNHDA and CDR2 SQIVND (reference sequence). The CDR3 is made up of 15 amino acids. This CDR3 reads CASCPGGKTLEGYTF. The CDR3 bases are TGTGCCAGTTGCCCGGGGGGCAAAACTCTTGAGGGCTACACCTTC.

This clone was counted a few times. The CDR3 nucleotides read TGTGCCAGCAGTGAATATATGTGGGTGAGCGGCCCTGAAAAACTGTTTTTT. Translating it yields CASSEYMWVSGPEKLFF. This chain joins TRBV25-1 and TRBJ1-4; D not certain. Germline V gene lookup returns CDR1 MGHDK and CDR2 SYGVNS. V lost 0 bases and J 7 bases, leaving 18 bases between the germline ends. The CDR3 runs 17 residues.

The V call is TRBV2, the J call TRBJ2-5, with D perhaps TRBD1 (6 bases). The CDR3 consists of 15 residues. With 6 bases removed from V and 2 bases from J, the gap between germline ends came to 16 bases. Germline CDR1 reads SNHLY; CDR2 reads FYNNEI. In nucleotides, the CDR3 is TGTGCCAGCAGGGAACAAGGACAGATTCAAGAGACCCAGTACTTC. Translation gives CASREQGQIQETQYF. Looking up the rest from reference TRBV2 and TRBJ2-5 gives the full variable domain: EPEVTQTPSHQVTQMGQEVILRCVPISNHLYFYWYRQILGQKVEFLVSFYNNEISEKSEIFDDQFSVERPDGSNFTLKIRSTKLEDSAMYFCASREQGQIQETQYFGPGTRLLVL.

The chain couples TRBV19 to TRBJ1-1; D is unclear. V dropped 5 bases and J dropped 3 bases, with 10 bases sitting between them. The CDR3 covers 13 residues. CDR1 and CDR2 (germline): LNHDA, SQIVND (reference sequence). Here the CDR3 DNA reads TGTGCCAGTAGTTCGGGAATGTACACTGAAGCTTTCTTT. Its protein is CASSSGMYTEAFF.

The CDR3 DNA is TGTGCCAGCAGTTACGGGGGGACAGGGTTCCACGAGCAGTACTTC. It translates to CASSYGGTGFHEQYF. V is TRBV6-2 or TRBV6-3 and J is TRBJ2-7, with 9 bases matching TRBD1. J was trimmed by 5 bases and V by 2 bases; bases with no gene match: 7. Germline CDR1 is MNHEY and CDR2 is SVGEGT. The CDR3 covers 15 residues.

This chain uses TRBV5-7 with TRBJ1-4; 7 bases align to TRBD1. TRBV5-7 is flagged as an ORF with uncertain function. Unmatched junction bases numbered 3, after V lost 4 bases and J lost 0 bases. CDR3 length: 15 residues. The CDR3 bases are TGTGCCAGCAGCCCTCAGGGGGCAACTAATGAAAAACTGTTTTTT. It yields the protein CASSPQGATNEKLFF.

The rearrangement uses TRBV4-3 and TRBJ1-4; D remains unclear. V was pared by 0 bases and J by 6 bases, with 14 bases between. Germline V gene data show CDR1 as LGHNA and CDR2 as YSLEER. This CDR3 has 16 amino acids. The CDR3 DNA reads TGCGCCAGCAGCCAAGATAAAGAACAGCATTATGAAAAACTGTTTTTT. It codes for CASSQDKEQHYEKLFF.

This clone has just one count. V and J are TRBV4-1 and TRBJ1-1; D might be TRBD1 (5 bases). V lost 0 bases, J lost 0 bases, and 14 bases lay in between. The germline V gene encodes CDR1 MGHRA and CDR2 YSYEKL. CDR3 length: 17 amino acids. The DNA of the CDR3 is TGCGCCAGCAGCCAAGATATTTTTAGGGGAATGAACACTGAAGCTTTCTTT. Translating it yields CASSQDIFRGMNTEAFF.

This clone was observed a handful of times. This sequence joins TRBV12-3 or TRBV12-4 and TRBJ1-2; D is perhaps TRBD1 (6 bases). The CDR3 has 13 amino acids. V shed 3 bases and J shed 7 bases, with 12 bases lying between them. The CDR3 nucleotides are TGTGCCAGCAGTTTGTGGGACATTTCTGGCTACACCTTC. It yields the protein CASSLWDISGYTF.

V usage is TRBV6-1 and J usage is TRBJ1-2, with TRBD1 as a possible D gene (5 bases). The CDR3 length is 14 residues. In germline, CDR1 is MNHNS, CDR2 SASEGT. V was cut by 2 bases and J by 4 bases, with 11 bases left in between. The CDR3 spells CASSEIRGGYGYTF. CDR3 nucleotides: TGTGCCAGCAGTGAAATACGCGGGGGCTATGGCTACACCTTC.

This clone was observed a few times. CDR3 loop: CASSPPGGLSGYTF. In DNA, the CDR3 is TGTGCCAGCAGCCCCCCGGGAGGGTTAAGCGGCTACACCTTC. The V gene is TRBV11-2, the J gene TRBJ1-2, with D uncertain. Per germline, CDR1 SGHAT and CDR2 FQNNGV. The CDR3 runs 14 residues. Trimming took 5 bases from V and 8 from J, leaving 18 bases between them.

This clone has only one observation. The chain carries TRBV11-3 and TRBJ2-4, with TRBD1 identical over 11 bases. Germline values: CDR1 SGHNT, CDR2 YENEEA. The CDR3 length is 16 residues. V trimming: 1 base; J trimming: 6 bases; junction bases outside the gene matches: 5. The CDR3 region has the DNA TGTGCCAGCAGCTTAGCGACTGGGACAGGGGGAAACATTCAGTACTTC. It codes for CASSLATGTGGNIQYF.

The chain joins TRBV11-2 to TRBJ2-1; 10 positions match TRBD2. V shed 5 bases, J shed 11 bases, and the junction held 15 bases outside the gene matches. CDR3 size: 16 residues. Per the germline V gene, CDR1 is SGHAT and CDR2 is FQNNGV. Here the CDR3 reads CASSLRERSGGAKQFF. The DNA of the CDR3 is TGTGCCAGCAGCCTTAGGGAAAGGAGCGGGGGGGCCAAGCAGTTCTTC.

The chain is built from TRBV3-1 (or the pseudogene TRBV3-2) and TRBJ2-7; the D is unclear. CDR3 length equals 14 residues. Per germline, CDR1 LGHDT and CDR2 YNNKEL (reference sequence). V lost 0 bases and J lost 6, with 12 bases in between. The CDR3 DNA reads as TGTGCCAGCAGCCAAGATCACGTCGCGCGCGAGCAGTACTTC. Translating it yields CASSQDHVAREQYF.

The CDR3 loop is CASSFRGVYEQYF. As DNA, the CDR3 is TGTGCCAGCAGCTTTCGGGGGGTCTACGAGCAGTACTTC. V is TRBV5-6 and J is TRBJ2-7, with TRBD2 matching over 7 bases. Unmatched junction bases numbered 2, after V lost 2 bases and J lost 3 bases. CDR1 is SGHDT and CDR2 is YYEEEE in the germline V gene. This CDR3 is 13 amino acids long.

The CDR3 DNA reads TGTGCCAGCAGTTTAACAGGACAGGGGGTAGAGACCCAGTACTTC. This encodes CASSLTGQGVETQYF. This rearrangement joins TRBV27 to TRBJ2-5, with 10 bases matching TRBD1. CDR1 and CDR2 (germline): MNHEY, SMNVEV (reference sequence). The V segment lost 2 bases and the J segment 4 bases; nucleotides outside the gene matches: 4. This CDR3 has 15 residues.

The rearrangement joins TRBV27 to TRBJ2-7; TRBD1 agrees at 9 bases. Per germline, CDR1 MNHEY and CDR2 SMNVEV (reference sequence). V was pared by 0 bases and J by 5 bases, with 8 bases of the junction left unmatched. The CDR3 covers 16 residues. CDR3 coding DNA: TGTGCCAGCAGTTTATCCTGGGACAGGGTAAGGGACGAGCAGTACTTC. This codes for CASSLSWDRVRDEQYF.